This entry is about one TCR beta chain. The entry originates in a study of regulatory dendritic cells for organ transplantation. The ends were cut back, 3 bases at V and 1 base at J, with 11 bases in the middle. Germline-derived CDR1 and CDR2 are SEHNR and FQNEAQ (reference sequence). The CDR3 runs to 15 residues. Assay: immunoSEQ multiplex PCR; the TCRdb copy retains only in-frame clones and omits some. The data show some 40,000 clones, around 90% seen once. This TCR derives from a human donor in good health. J is TRBJ2-3 and V is TRBV7-9, with D unresolved. Material: naive CD8+ T cells from blood. The subset denotes: CD45RA+ naive T cells. The CDR3 DNA reads TGTGCCAGCAGCTTCCCGGCCAGTGGCACAGATACGCAGTATTTT. The encoded protein is CASSFPASGTDTQYF.